In its sample, the clone carrying this TCR beta chain was seen once. Its antigen is undetermined. Lacking the conserved final phenylalanine or tryptophan, this CDR3 likely reflects a read error. This sample is part of a study of response to subunit inactivated influenza vaccine. One entry per CDR3 protein, called by TCRdb with MiXCR from the RT-PCR reads. The profile shows fewer than 600,000 distinct CDR3 sequences, around 7.7% of them singletons. The study's findings and limits: The authors put forward the suggestion that each seasonal influenza vaccination may bring in only a limited number of new T cells.

The CDR3 covers 14 residues. Germline loops: CDR1 DFQATT, CDR2 SNEGSKA (reference sequence). V lost 3 bases and J lost 5; bases outside the gene matches: 10. The source of this sequence is a man between 50 and 69 years old who received an inactivated influenza vaccine. The material was PBMCs from blood, obtained less than 30 months after vaccination. The chain recombines TRBV20-1 with TRBJ2-7; TRBD1 matches at 7 bases. As DNA, the CDR3 is TGCAGTGCTAGCGACCTCAGGGGGAGTGACGAGCAGTACTTG. Translating it yields CSASDLRGSDEQYL.